This T cell receptor (beta chain) was captured by sequencing in a study of blood T cell repertoires in COVID-19. Study-wide context: T cells, B-cell-depleted T cells, or PBMCs provided the cDNA or gDNA that served as material.

In the authors' workflow: Amplification with reference gene primers provided the estimates of nucleated cell counts. Produced via immunoSEQ multiplex PCR; TCRdb's table is partial and in-frame only. V and J calls and clone size are given by that table; D and trimming were obtained from the DNA. The profile shows 300,000 to 350,000 clones, about 91% of them singletons. CDR3 length: 16 residues. The J segment lost 0 bases and the V segment lost 3 bases, leaving 6 bases of the junction unmatched. Germline V gene sequence: CDR1 KGHSH, CDR2 LQKENI. Sequencing was carried out using peripheral blood. This receptor was obtained from a man between 25 and 39 years old with COVID-19, enrolled during active disease. The rearrangement links TRBV18 to TRBJ1-2; 8 nucleotides agree with TRBD1. The chain's CDR3 is CASSPRTGLANYGYTF. DNA for the CDR3: TGTGCCAGCTCACCGAGGACAGGGCTAGCTAACTATGGCTACACCTTC.